The 13 T cell receptor beta chains below all came from one sample that was sequenced in a study of vaccination effects on CD4 cells after COVID-19. No antigen has been identified for these receptors. Using immunoSEQ multiplex PCR, the repertoire was profiled, and TCRdb retains in-frame clones only, with some absent. The repertoire holds over 45,000 clones, with approximately 70% as singletons. CD4+ T cells were isolated after around ten days of culture. The sample consisted of CD4+ T cells from PBMCs cultured without peptide, taken before COVID-19 vaccination. The receptors derive from a human donor who received a COVID-19 vaccine.

This clone was detected only a few times. This chain links TRBV25-1 with TRBJ2-1; D unresolved. This CDR3 has 14 amino acids. V was clipped by 3 bases and J by 6 bases, with 12 bases between them. Per germline, CDR1 MGHDK and CDR2 SYGVNS. The DNA of the CDR3 is TGTGCCAGCAGTGAGTCAGAGTGGAGCAATGAGCAGTTCTTC. This encodes CASSESEWSNEQFF.

V gene TRBV12-3 or TRBV12-4 combines with J gene TRBJ2-2; D gene ambiguous. The CDR3 totals 13 residues. V was trimmed by 3 bases and J by 6 bases, leaving 8 bases between them. CDR3 residues: CASSFSPPGELFF. The DNA for the CDR3 is TGTGCCAGCAGTTTTTCTCCCCCCGGGGAGCTGTTTTTT.

The V call is TRBV2, the J call TRBJ1-2; no clear D. Germline values: CDR1 SNHLY, CDR2 FYNNEI. V shed 9 bases and J shed 5 bases, with 16 bases lying between them. This CDR3 spans 13 amino acids. The CDR3 DNA sequence: TGTGCCAGTGCTGCGGCAGGTGGTTATGGCTACACCTTC. Protein product: CASAAAGGYGYTF.

This chain links TRBV3-1 (or the pseudogene TRBV3-2) with TRBJ2-3; D call uncertain. Deletions cut 2 bases from V and 0 bases from J, with 3 bases between. CDR1 LGHDT and CDR2 YNNKEL come from the germline V gene (reference sequence). The CDR3 is made up of 13 amino acids. CDR3 residues: CASSQTSTDTQYF. The DNA of the CDR3 is TGTGCCAGCAGCCAAACTAGCACAGATACGCAGTATTTT.

This sequence joins TRBV5-1 and TRBJ1-4; D not certain. CDR1 and CDR2 from the germline V gene are SGHRS and YFSETQ. V lost 0 bases to trimming and J lost 2 bases, with 8 bases between them. CDR3 length: 15 amino acids. The CDR3 DNA is TGCGCCAGCAGCTTGGCCCTCGGGACTAATGAAAAACTGTTTTTT. Translation: CASSLALGTNEKLFF.

This clone showed up just a few times. The chain employs TRBV7-2 and TRBJ1-2; D gene ambiguous. Trimming shortened V by 2 bases and J by 4 bases, and 17 bases separated the two germline ends. This CDR3 has 16 amino acids. The germline V gene encodes CDR1 SGHTA and CDR2 FQGNSA. The CDR3 sequence: CASSLMSVVRSYGYTF. CDR3 nucleotide sequence: TGTGCCAGCAGCTTAATGTCGGTCGTAAGGAGCTATGGCTACACCTTC. Using reference TRBV7-2 and TRBJ1-2 for the parts outside the CDR3, the full variable domain is GAGVSQSPSNKVTEKGKDVELRCDPISGHTALYWYRQSLGQGLEFLIYFQGNSAPDKSGLPSDRFSAERTGGSVSTLTIQRTQQEDSAVYLCASSLMSVVRSYGYTFGSGTRLTVV.

The rearrangement links TRBV9 to TRBJ2-4; TRBD2 agrees at 8 bases. Germline V lookup: CDR1 SGDLS, CDR2 YYNGEE. The ends lost 2 bases at V and 6 bases at J; junction bases unmatched: 7. The CDR3 covers 15 residues. CDR3 DNA sequence: TGTGCCAGCAGCGTCGGGGGGGCTAGCGGAAACATTCAGTACTTC. It yields the protein CASSVGGASGNIQYF.

The chain combines TRBV5-1 with TRBJ1-4; a weak D match, TRBD1 (5 bases). The ends were cut back, 1 base at V and 0 bases at J, with 13 bases in the middle. Germline CDR1 SGHRS, CDR2 YFSETQ. The CDR3 covers 17 residues. CDR3 sequence: CASSLSGGSATNEKLFF. The DNA of the CDR3 is TGCGCCAGCAGCTTGTCGGGGGGGAGTGCAACTAATGAAAAACTGTTTTTT.

This chain joins TRBV19 and TRBJ2-3; 10 bases agree with TRBD1. CDR3 length: 20 amino acids. The V gene's germline CDR1 is LNHDA and CDR2 SQIVND (reference sequence). V was clipped by 2 bases and J by 1 base; unmatched bases: 15. The CDR3 DNA is TGTGCCAGTAGTATATCACCCTCGAAGACAGGGGGCGTTGGCACAGATACGCAGTATTTT. This sequence encodes CASSISPSKTGGVGTDTQYF.

The chain combines TRBV28 with TRBJ2-1; D not certain. This CDR3 region has 16 residues. Germline V gene sequence: CDR1 MDHEN, CDR2 SYDVKM. Trimming shortened V by 5 bases and J by 2 bases, and 16 bases separated the two germline ends. The DNA for the CDR3 is TGTGCCAGCAGTCCCCGATCTTACATGCCCTACAATGAGCAGTTCTTC. This gives the protein CASSPRSYMPYNEQFF.

This clone was observed once. This chain connects TRBV7-2 to TRBJ2-1; D possibly matches TRBD1 or TRBD2 (5 bases each). Germline values: CDR1 SGHTA, CDR2 FQGNSA. CDR3 length: 15 amino acids. Trimming cost V 5 bases and J 8 bases, with 19 bases left between them. The CDR3 nucleotides are TGTGCCAGCAGCCCTAGCCGTCGGGGCTGGGATGAGCAGTTCTTC. Translation: CASSPSRRGWDEQFF.

The chain joins TRBV20-1 to TRBJ2-5; D gene unclear. Trimming removed 3 bases from V and 4 bases from J, with 3 bases in between. Germline loops: CDR1 DFQATT, CDR2 SNEGSKA (reference sequence). The CDR3 consists of 10 residues. The CDR3 DNA reads TGCAGTGCTAGTGCAGAGACCCAGTACTTC. The encoded protein is CSASAETQYF.

This sequence joins TRBV5-6 and TRBJ2-6; D not certain. Between the trimmed V and J ends, which lost 6 bases and 0 bases, there was a span of 13 bases. Germline CDR1 SGHDT, CDR2 YYEEEE. CDR3 length equals 16 residues. CDR3 residues: CASKYTPSSGANVLTF. Written as DNA, the CDR3 is TGTGCCAGCAAGTACACTCCTAGCTCTGGGGCCAACGTCCTGACTTTC.